This T cell receptor beta chain was identified during a study of shared clonotypes between healthy human individuals. This clone was seen only a few times. Germline CDR1 SGHRS, CDR2 YFSETQ. V dropped 4 bases and J dropped 2 bases, with 7 bases sitting between them. CDR3 length: 12 residues. The data were produced by immunoSEQ multiplex PCR, yet TCRdb's version contains in-frame clones alone and is incomplete. The sample has around 450,000 clones; 75% to 85% are singletons. Donors included only healthy HIV-negative adults lacking recent acute infections or vaccinations. There were only Caucasian adults among the donors, and all lived in Nashville, Tennessee.

The specimen sequenced was PBMCs. This rearrangement joins TRBV5-1 to TRBJ2-7, with D unresolved. This clonotype originated in a woman aged 40 to 49 in good health. Some clones in this sample may be carry-over from other donors' samples. The CDR3 loop reads CASSLTTYEQYF. As DNA, the CDR3 is TGCGCCAGCAGCCTTACAACCTACGAGCAGTACTTC.